This T cell receptor (beta chain) is from a study of shared clonotypes between healthy human individuals. Approximately 210 ng DNA, 30,000 to 35,000 T cell genomes, went into each sorted-subset replicate PCR. Assay: immunoSEQ multiplex PCR; the TCRdb copy retains only in-frame clones and omits some. This sample carries roughly 2.4 million clones, around 95% of them seen once, and the ten largest clones take 0.1% to 0.15%. Trimming cost V 4 bases and J 3 bases, with 15 bases left between them. The CDR3 is 15 amino acids. The germline V gene has CDR1 GTSNPN and CDR2 SVGIG (reference sequence). The genes are TRBV30 and TRBJ1-4; D uncertain. Sequencing used naive CD4+ T cells sorted from blood. Subset of the sample: CD45RA+ positively selected. The clonotype comes from a man aged 18 to 35 in good health. The CDR3 DNA reads TGTGCCTGGAACCCTTCGGGGTGGCCTAATGAAAAACTGTTTTTT. Its protein is CAWNPSGWPNEKLFF.